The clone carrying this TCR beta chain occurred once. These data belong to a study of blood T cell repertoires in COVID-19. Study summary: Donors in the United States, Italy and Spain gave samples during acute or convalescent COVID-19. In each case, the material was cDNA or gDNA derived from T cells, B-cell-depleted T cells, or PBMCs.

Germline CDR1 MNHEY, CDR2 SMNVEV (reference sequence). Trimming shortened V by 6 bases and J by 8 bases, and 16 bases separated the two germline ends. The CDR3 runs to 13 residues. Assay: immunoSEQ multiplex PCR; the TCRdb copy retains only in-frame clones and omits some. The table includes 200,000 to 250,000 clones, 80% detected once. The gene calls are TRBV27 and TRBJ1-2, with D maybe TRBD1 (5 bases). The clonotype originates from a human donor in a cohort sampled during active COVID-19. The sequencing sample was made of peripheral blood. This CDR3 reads CASSLGPPGGYTF. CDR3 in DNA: TGTGCCAGCAGCCTGGGGCCGCCCGGGGGCTACACCTTC.